This TCR beta chain originates from a study of T cells expressing NK-cell markers. As the method of synthesis, 5'RACE template switching with UMIs yielded TCR beta cDNA. TCRdb re-called the 5' RACE reads and gives one entry per CDR3 protein, without DNA. The repertoire table contains over 100,000 distinct CDR3 sequences. This CDR3 has 19 residues. The germline V gene has CDR1 LGHDT and CDR2 YNNKEL (reference sequence). The receptor was derived from a woman aged 18 to 69 in good health. Sequences were obtained from blood T cells: a sorted CD56 or NKG2C T cell subset, CD4+ or CD8+ T cells, or bulk PBMC T cells (not recorded which). J is TRBJ1-5 and V is TRBV3-1; TCRdb proposes TRBD1, but this gene call is untestable without DNA. This chain's CDR3 is CATSQDPRDSPAGNQPQHF.